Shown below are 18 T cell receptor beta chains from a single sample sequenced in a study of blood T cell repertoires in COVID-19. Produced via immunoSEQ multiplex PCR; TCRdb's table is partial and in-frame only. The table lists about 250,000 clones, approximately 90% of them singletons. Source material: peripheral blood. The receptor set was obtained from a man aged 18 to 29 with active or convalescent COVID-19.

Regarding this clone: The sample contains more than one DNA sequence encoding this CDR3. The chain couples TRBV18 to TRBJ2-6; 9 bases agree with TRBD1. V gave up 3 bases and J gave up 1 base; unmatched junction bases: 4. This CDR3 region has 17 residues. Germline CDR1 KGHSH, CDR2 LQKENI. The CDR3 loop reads CASSPGTGLSGANVLTF. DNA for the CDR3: TGTGCCAGCTCACCTGGGACAGGGTTGTCTGGGGCCAACGTCCTGACTTTC.

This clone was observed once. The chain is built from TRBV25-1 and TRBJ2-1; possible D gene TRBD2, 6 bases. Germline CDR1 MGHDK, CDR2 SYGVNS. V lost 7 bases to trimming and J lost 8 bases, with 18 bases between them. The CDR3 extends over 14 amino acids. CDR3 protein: CASTSLEWGDEQFF. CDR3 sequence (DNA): TGTGCCAGCACCTCGTTAGAGTGGGGGGATGAGCAGTTCTTC.

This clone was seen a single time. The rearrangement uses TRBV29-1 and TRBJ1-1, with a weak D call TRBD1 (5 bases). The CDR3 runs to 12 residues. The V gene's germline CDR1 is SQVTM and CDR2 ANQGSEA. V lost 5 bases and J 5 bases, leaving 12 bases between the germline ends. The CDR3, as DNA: TGCAGCGTTATCGGGGGGACGACTGAAGCTTTCTTT. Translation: CSVIGGTTEAFF.

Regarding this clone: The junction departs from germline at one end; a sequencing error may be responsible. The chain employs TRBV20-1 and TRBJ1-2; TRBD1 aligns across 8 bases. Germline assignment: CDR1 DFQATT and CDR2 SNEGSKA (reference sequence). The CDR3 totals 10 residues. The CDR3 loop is CSANRQGSFF. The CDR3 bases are TGCAGTGCTAACCGACAGGGGTCCTTCTTT.

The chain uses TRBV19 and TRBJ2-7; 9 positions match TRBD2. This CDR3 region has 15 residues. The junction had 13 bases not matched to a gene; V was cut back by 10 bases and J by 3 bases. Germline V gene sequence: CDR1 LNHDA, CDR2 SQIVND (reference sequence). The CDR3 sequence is CATQPASGIGYEQYF. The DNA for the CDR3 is TGTGCCACCCAACCAGCTAGCGGGATTGGCTACGAGCAGTACTTC.

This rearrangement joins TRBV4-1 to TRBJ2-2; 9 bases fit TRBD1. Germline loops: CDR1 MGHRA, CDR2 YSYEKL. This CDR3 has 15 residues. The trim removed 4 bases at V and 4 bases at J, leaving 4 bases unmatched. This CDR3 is CASSPRDRATGELFF. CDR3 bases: TGCGCCAGCAGCCCCCGGGACAGGGCCACCGGGGAGCTGTTTTTT.

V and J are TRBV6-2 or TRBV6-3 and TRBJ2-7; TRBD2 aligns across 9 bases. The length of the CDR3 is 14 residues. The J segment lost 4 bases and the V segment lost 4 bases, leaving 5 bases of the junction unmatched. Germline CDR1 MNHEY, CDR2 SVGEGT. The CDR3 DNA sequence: TGTGCCAGCAGTTCATTAGCGGGAGCATACGAGCAGTACTTC. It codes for CASSSLAGAYEQYF.

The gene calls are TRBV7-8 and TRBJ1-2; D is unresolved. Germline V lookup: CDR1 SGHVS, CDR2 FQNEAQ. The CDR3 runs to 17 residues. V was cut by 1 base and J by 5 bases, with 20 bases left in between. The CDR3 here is CASSLDQVTENFYGYTF. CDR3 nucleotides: TGTGCCAGCAGCTTAGATCAGGTTACAGAGAATTTTTATGGCTACACCTTC.

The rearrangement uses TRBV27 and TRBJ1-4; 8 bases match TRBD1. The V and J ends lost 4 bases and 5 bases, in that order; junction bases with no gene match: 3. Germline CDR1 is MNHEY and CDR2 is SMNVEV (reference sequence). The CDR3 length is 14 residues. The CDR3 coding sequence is TGTGCCAGCAGTTCGACAGGGGAAAATGAAAAACTGTTTTTT. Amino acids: CASSSTGENEKLFF.

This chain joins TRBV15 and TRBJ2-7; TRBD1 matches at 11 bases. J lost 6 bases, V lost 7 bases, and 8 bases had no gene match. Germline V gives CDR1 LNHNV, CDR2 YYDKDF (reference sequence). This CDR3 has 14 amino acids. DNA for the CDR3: TGTGCCACCACCCTTGGACAGGGGGCGTTCGAGCAGTACTTC. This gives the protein CATTLGQGAFEQYF.

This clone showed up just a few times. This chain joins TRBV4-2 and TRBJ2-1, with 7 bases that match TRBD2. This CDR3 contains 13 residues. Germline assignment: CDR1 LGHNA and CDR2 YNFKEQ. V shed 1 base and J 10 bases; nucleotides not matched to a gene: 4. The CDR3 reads CASSQGEGAEQFF. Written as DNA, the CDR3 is TGTGCCAGCAGCCAAGGGGAGGGAGCGGAGCAGTTCTTC.

DNA for the CDR3: TGTGCCAGCAGCCCCACGGGGAGGGCAGAGGACAACTATGGCTACACCTTC. Translation gives CASSPTGRAEDNYGYTF. V is TRBV7-3 and J is TRBJ1-2; D is unclear. The CDR3 loop spans 17 amino acids. V lost 5 bases and J lost 2, with 21 bases in between. Germline V gene data show CDR1 as SGHTA and CDR2 as FQGTGA.

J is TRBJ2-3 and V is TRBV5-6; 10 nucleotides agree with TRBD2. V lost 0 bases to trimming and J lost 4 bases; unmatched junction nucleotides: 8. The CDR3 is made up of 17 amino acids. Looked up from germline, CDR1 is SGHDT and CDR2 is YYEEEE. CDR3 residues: CASSLASSGGRADTQYF. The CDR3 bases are TGTGCCAGCAGCTTGGCGTCTAGCGGGGGCAGGGCAGATACGCAGTATTTT.

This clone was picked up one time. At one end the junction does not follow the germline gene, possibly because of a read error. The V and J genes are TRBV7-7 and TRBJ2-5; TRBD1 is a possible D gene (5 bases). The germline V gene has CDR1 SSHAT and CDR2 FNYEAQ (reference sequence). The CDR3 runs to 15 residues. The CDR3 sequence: CASSPGDRPQETQYF. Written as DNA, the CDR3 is TGTGCTAGCAGCCCTGGTGACAGACCCCAAGAGACCCAGTACTTC. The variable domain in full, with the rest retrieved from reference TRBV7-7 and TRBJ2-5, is GAGVSQSPRYKVTKRGQDVTLRCDPISSHATLYWYQQALGQGPEFLTYFNYEAQPDKSGLPSDRFSAERPEGSISTLTIQRTEQRDSAMYRCASSPGDRPQETQYFGPGTRLLVL.

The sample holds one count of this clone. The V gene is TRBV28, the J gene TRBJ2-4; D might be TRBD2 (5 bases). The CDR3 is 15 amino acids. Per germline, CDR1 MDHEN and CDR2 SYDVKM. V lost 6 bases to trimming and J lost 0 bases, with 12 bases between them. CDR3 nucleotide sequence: TGTGCCAGCAGCCCGAGCGGTCTAGCCAAAAACATTCAGTACTTC. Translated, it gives CASSPSGLAKNIQYF.

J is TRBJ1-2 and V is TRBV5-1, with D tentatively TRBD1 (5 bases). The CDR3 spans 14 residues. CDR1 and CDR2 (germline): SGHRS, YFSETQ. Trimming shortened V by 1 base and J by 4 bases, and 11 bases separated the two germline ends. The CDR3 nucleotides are TGCGCCAGCAGCTTGCAGGGTGTGGGCTATGGCTACACCTTC. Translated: CASSLQGVGYGYTF.

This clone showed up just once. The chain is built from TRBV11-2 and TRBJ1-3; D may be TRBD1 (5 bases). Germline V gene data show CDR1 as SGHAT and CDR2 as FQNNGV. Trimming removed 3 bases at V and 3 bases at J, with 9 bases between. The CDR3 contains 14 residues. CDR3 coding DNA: TGTGCCAGCAGCTTTCAGGGCGGTGGAAACACCATATATTTT. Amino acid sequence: CASSFQGGGNTIYF.

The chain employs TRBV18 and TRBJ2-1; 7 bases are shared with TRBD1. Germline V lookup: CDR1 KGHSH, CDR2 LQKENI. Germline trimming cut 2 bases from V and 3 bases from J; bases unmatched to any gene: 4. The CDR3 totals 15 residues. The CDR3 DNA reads TGTGCCAGCTCACCAAACAGGGGAATCTACAATGAGCAGTTCTTC. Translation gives CASSPNRGIYNEQFF.